The source of this TCR beta chain is a study of vaccination and CD4 T cells after COVID-19. The sample's treatment: approximately nine-day PBMC culture with coronavirus spike peptide pools or control peptides (ViraFEST assay). Cultures got half-medium changes with IL-2 on days 3 and 7. Germline CDR1 is SGHDT and CDR2 is YYEEEE. After removal of 2 bases from V and 5 bases from J, the junction contained 1 base not matched to a gene. This CDR3 spans 13 amino acids. About this clonotype itself: What it recognizes is unknown.

Sequence data for DNA of cultured CD4+ T cells were generated by the Oncomine TCR Beta short-read assay. Genomic DNA was taken out of cultured CD4+ T cells by extraction. In TCRdb, the PCR reads were re-called with MiXCR into one record per CDR3 protein. The data contain more than 11,000 distinct CDR3 sequences, over 25% of them singletons. Sequences were derived from CD4+ T cells from blood, cultured in vitro, sampled before SARS-CoV-2 vaccination. This sequence originates from a human donor who received a COVID-19 vaccine. The chain has TRBV5-6 and TRBJ2-3; 8 bases are a match to TRBD1. In nucleotides, the CDR3 is TGTGCCAGCAGCTTCGACAGGGGAGATACGCAGTATTTT. The encoded protein is CASSFDRGDTQYF.